This T cell receptor beta chain was retrieved from a study of resident and recirculating memory T cells in vitiligo. The CDR3 is 13 amino acids. The trim removed 6 bases at V and 7 bases at J, leaving 8 bases unmatched. Germline V lookup: CDR1 SNHLY, CDR2 FYNNEI. Assay used: immunoSEQ multiplex PCR; TCRdb lists only in-frame clones, some missing. Of 75,000 to 85,000 clones detected, 92% appear once; the ten largest clones hold approximately 4.7%. This TCR came from a male donor with vitiligo. This rearrangement joins TRBV2 to TRBJ1-1; 7 nucleotides match TRBD1. Sequenced sample: blood. CDR3 coding DNA: TGTGCCAGCAGCTCCAGGGGGGACGGTGAAGCTTTCTTT. As protein: CASSSRGDGEAFF.